A single sample gave rise to the 7 T cell receptor beta chains below, sequenced in a study of blood T cells in healthy people across ages. The use of a sample-barcoded 5' primer and a J-beta primer mix characterized a second PCR of about 7 to 12 cycles. TCRdb reanalysed the 5' RACE reads using MiXCR and keeps one entry per CDR3 protein. This sample carries 710,000 or so distinct CDR3 sequences, about 20% of them seen once, and the ten largest clones take about 22%. The sequenced sample consisted of blood. These receptors came from a man between 65 and 79 years old in good health.

This sequence joins TRBV7-2 and TRBJ1-2; D is undetermined. The germline CDR1 and CDR2 sequences are SGHTA and FQGNSA. Deletions cut 6 bases from V and 1 base from J, with 6 bases between. The CDR3 loop spans 12 amino acids. The CDR3 protein is CASRHSNYGYTF. In DNA form, the CDR3 reads TGTGCCAGCAGGCACAGTAACTATGGCTACACCTTC. Full variable domain (remainder filled in from reference TRBV7-2 and TRBJ1-2): GAGVSQSPSNKVTEKGKDVELRCDPISGHTALYWYRQSLGQGLEFLIYFQGNSAPDKSGLPSDRFSAERTGGSVSTLTIQRTQQEDSAVYLCASRHSNYGYTFGSGTRLTVV.

The V call is TRBV3-1, the J call TRBJ2-5, with TRBD2 identical over 10 bases. CDR1 and CDR2 from the germline V gene are LGHDT and YNNKEL (reference sequence). This CDR3 is built from 16 residues. J lost 2 bases, V lost 1 base, and 4 bases had no gene match. The CDR3 DNA reads TGTGCCAGCAGCCAAGTACTAGCGGGGCTACAAGAGACCCAGTACTTC. It is translated as CASSQVLAGLQETQYF.

This chain joins TRBV4-1 and TRBJ1-2, with TRBD1 as a possible D gene (6 bases). This CDR3 has 16 residues. The germline V and J ends were trimmed by 0 bases and 4 bases, with 15 bases remaining between them. Germline-derived CDR1 and CDR2 are MGHRA and YSYEKL. The CDR3 bases are TGCGCCAGCAGCCAAGATGGTCCAGGGGAAGGCTATGGCTACACCTTC. Amino acid sequence: CASSQDGPGEGYGYTF.

The CDR3 is CASSPGDQRTDTQYF. Written as DNA, the CDR3 is TGTGCCAGCAGTCCAGGGGATCAAAGGACAGATACGCAGTATTTT. The chain joins TRBV6-6 to TRBJ2-3; D perhaps matches TRBD1 (6 bases). The germline V gene encodes CDR1 MNHNY and CDR2 SVGAGI (reference sequence). The V end was cut by 5 bases, the J end by 3 bases, with 15 bases between. The length of the CDR3 is 15 residues.

V usage is TRBV5-1 and J usage is TRBJ2-3; D unresolved. The CDR3 has 13 residues. Germline values: CDR1 SGHRS, CDR2 YFSETQ. The ends were cut back, 0 bases at V and 7 bases at J, with 9 bases in the middle. The CDR3 region has the DNA TGCGCCAGCAGCTTGGGGGCGGCTAATACGCAGTATTTT. It codes for CASSLGAANTQYF.

This clonotype has a count of ten or more. CDR3 DNA: TGTGCCAGCAGCTTCTCGCAGGGGGCCCCAACCTACGAGCAGTACTTC. Translated, it gives CASSFSQGAPTYEQYF. The genes are TRBV12-3 or TRBV12-4 and TRBJ2-7, with 8 bases lining up with TRBD1. The CDR3 loop spans 16 amino acids. V trimming: 6 bases; J trimming: 2 bases; junction bases outside the gene matches: 12.

The V call is TRBV20-1, the J call TRBJ1-2, with TRBD1 as a possible D gene (6 bases). This CDR3 spans 11 amino acids. From germline, CDR1 is DFQATT and CDR2 SNEGSKA (reference sequence). With 5 bases removed from V and 8 bases from J, the gap between germline ends came to 12 bases. The CDR3 loop reads CSAEQGWGYTF. The CDR3 nucleotides read TGCAGTGCTGAACAGGGTTGGGGCTACACCTTC.